Listed below are T cell receptor beta chains from one sample, sequenced in a study of blood T cell repertoires in COVID-19. Libraries were prepared by immunoSEQ multiplex PCR; TCRdb keeps only in-frame clonotypes and omits some of them. The sample gives roughly 200,000 clones, around 90% of which show up once; 0.45% to 0.65% is in the top ten. The source material was peripheral blood. These receptors all come from a man aged 50 to 60 with acute or convalescent COVID-19. The CDR3 runs from the conserved cysteine through the conserved F or W. A D gene is named only where the DNA matches it firmly. A row's size may be missing; if present it is once, few, many or a size class.

>TRBV21-1|TRBJ2-3|.|17|.
CASSTKKRGGHTDTQYF
TGTGCCAGCAGCACAAAAAAGCGGGGGGGACACACAGATACGCAGTATTTT
>TRBV5-1|TRBJ2-2|.|14|.
CASGGGPNTGELFF
TGCGCCAGCGGTGGGGGCCCGAACACCGGGGAGCTGTTTTTT
>TRBV6-1|TRBJ2-3|.|18|.
CASSEASFMRLVGDTQYF
TGTGCCAGCAGTGAAGCGAGTTTTATGAGGCTTGTCGGAGATACGCAGTATTTT
>TRBV7-2|TRBJ1-5|.|16|.
CASSLTGGAGNQPQHF
TGTGCCAGCAGCTTAACGGGGGGCGCGGGCAATCAGCCCCAGCATTTT
>TRBV27|TRBJ1-6|.|17|.
CASSWRRGASYNSPLHF
TGTGCCAGCAGTTGGCGGCGCGGGGCCTCTTATAATTCACCCCTCCACTTT
>TRBV10-3|TRBJ2-7|TRBD2|14|once
CAIRGLAGNYEQYF
TGTGCCATCAGGGGACTAGCGGGGAACTACGAGCAGTACTTC
>TRBV6-2/TRBV6-3|TRBJ1-1|.|16|.
CASSYVQGSSNTEAFF
TGTGCCAGCAGTTACGTTCAGGGGTCTTCGAACACTGAAGCTTTCTTT
>TRBV9|TRBJ1-4|.|14|.
CASSTGPTNEKLFF
TGTGCCAGCAGCACAGGGCCAACTAATGAAAAACTGTTTTTT
>TRBV10-3|TRBJ2-5|.|14|.
CAISGSGSQETQYF
TGTGCCATCAGTGGGAGCGGGTCGCAAGAGACCCAGTACTTC
>TRBV7-2|TRBJ2-1|.|15|.
CASSSPNRAYNEQFF
TGTGCCAGCAGCTCACCAAACAGGGCTTACAATGAGCAGTTCTTC
>TRBV19|TRBJ2-7|.|13|.
CASSFQGTYEQYF
TGTGCCAGTAGTTTTCAGGGAACCTACGAGCAGTACTTC
>TRBV9|TRBJ2-2|.|15|.
CASSPQDRLTGELFF
TGTGCCAGCAGCCCTCAGGACAGACTAACCGGGGAGCTGTTTTTT
>TRBV28|TRBJ1-5|.|13|.
CASRGQFNQPQHF
TGTGCCAGCAGAGGACAGTTCAATCAGCCCCAGCATTTT
>TRBV19|TRBJ1-1|TRBD1|14|.
CASRVDRGNTEAFF
TGTGCCAGTAGAGTGGACAGGGGGAACACTGAAGCTTTCTTT
>TRBV4-1|TRBJ1-6|.|16|.
CASSPLWDFEGSPLHF
TGCGCCAGCAGCCCCTTGTGGGATTTTGAGGGTTCACCCCTCCACTTT
>TRBV19|TRBJ2-7|.|15|once
CASSDPSRGSYEQYF
TGTGCCAGTAGTGATCCTAGCCGAGGCTCCTACGAGCAGTACTTC
>TRBV28|TRBJ2-1|.|15|.
CASSWGVSSYNEQFF
TGTGCCAGCAGTTGGGGGGTGAGCTCCTACAATGAGCAGTTCTTC
>TRBV6-6|TRBJ1-1|TRBD1|13|.
CASSRDRNTEAFF
TGTGCCAGCAGCAGGGACAGGAACACTGAAGCTTTCTTT
>TRBV4-2|TRBJ2-2|TRBD1|16|once
CASSQDGQGDTGELFF
TGTGCCAGCAGCCAAGATGGACAGGGAGACACCGGGGAGCTGTTTTTT
>TRBV18|TRBJ1-2|.|16|.
CASSPPVDTSYRGYTF
TGTGCCAGCTCACCACCGGTAGACACCAGTTATCGTGGCTACACCTTC
>TRBV30|TRBJ1-1|TRBD1|12|.
CAWKGQSHEAFF
TGTGCCTGGAAGGGACAGAGCCATGAAGCTTTCTTT
>TRBV3-1/TRBV3-2|TRBJ1-1|TRBD1|14|.
CASSRGGRNTEAFF
TGTGCCAGCAGCCGAGGGGGCAGGAACACTGAAGCTTTCTTT
>TRBV6-5|TRBJ1-1|.|13|.
CASNRQPNTEAFF
TGTGCCAGCAACCGACAACCGAACACTGAAGCTTTCTTT